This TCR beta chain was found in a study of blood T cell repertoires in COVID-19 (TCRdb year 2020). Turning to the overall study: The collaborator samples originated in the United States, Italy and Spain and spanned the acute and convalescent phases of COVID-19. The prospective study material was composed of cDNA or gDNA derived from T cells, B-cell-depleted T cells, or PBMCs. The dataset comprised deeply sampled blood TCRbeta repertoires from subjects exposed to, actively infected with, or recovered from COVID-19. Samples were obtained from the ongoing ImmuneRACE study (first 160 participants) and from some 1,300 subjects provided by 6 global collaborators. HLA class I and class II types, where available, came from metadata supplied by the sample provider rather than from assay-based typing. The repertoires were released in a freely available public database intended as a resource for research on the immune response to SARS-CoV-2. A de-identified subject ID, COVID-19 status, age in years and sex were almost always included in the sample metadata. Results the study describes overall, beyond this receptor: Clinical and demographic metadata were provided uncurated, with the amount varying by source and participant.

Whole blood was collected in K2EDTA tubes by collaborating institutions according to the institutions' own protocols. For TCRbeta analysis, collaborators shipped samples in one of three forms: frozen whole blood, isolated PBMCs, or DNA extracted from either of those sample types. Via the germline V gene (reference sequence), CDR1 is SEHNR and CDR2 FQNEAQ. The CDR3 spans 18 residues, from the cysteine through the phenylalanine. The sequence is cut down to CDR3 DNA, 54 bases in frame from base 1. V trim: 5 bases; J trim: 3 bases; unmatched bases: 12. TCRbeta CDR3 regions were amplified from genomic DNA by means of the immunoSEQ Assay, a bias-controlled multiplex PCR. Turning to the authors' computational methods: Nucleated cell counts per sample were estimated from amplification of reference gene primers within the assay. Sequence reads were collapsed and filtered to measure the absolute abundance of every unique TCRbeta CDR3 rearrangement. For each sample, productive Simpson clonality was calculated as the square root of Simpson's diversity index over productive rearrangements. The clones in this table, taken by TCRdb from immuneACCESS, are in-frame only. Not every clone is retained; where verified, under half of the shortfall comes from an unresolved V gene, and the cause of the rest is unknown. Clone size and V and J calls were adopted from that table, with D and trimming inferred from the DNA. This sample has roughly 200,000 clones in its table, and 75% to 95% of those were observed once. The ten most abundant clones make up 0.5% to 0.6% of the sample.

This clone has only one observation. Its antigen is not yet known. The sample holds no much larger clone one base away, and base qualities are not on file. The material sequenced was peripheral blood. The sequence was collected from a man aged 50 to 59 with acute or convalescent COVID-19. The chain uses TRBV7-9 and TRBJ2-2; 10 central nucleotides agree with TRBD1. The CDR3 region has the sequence CASSPRIGQGGDTGELFF. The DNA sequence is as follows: TGTGCCAGCAGCCCAAGGATCGGACAGGGGGGAGACACCGGGGAGCTGTTTTTT.